Presented here are 10 T cell receptor beta chains from one specimen sequenced in a study of cytomegalovirus exposure and HLA in healthy donors. Primers included in the PCR were 60 Vbeta and 13 Jbeta primers. TCRdb's copy holds only in-frame clones and misses some; the assay was immunoSEQ multiplex PCR. The repertoire has some 200,000 clones, 75% to 90% of them found once; the top ten carry roughly 6%. The sample taken for sequencing was PBMCs. The source is a man between 40 and 49 years old in good health and CMV-seropositive.

CDR3 sequence reads: CASSQGGLGNEQFF. CDR3 nucleotides: TGCGCCAGCAGCCAAGGGGGCCTCGGGAATGAGCAGTTCTTC. The V call is TRBV4-1, the J call TRBJ2-1; D perhaps matches TRBD1 (5 bases). Germline V gene lookup returns CDR1 MGHRA and CDR2 YSYEKL. Trimming pared 1 base from V and 7 bases from J, leaving 11 bases between. This CDR3 is built from 14 residues.

The table lists this clone with a few counts. V and J are TRBV20-1 and TRBJ1-1; D gene unclear. The germline V and J ends were trimmed by 7 bases and 9 bases, with 12 bases remaining between them. Germline V CDR1 and CDR2: DFQATT, SNEGSKA (reference sequence). The CDR3 has 10 amino acids. The CDR3 loop reads CSVGRAQAFF. As DNA, the CDR3 is TGCAGTGTGGGCAGAGCACAAGCTTTCTTT.

The chain combines TRBV6-5 with TRBJ2-7; D uncertain. CDR1 is MNHEY and CDR2 is SVGAGI in the germline V gene. Trimming left V 6 bases short and J 2 bases short, with 5 bases between. This CDR3 spans 11 amino acids. The CDR3 here is CASRGPYEQYF. The CDR3 bases are TGTGCCAGCAGGGGCCCCTACGAGCAGTACTTC.

About this clone itself: One end of the junction does not line up with germline, which may come from a read error. The chain employs TRBV7-2 and TRBJ2-1; 12 positions agree with TRBD2. Germline V gives CDR1 SGHTA, CDR2 FQGNSA. CDR3 size: 15 residues. This chain's CDR3 is CASSLAGGPKNEQFF. The CDR3 coding sequence is TGTGCCAGCAGCCTAGCGGGGGGGCCGAAGAATGAGCAGTTCTTC.

V usage is TRBV5-4 and J usage is TRBJ1-1; 8 positions match TRBD1. Per the germline V gene, CDR1 is SGHNT and CDR2 is YYREEE (reference sequence). After removal of 5 bases from V and 6 bases from J, the junction contained 15 bases not matched to a gene. The CDR3 is 16 amino acids. The CDR3 sequence: CASRPDRGTQSAEAFF. CDR3 DNA sequence: TGTGCCAGCAGACCAGACAGGGGAACTCAGAGCGCTGAAGCTTTCTTT.

The gene calls are TRBV7-8 and TRBJ1-5, with D perhaps matching TRBD1 (5 bases). There are 15 residues in the CDR3. Trimming took off 4 bases at V and 0 bases at J, with 10 bases between the two ends. Looked up from germline, CDR1 is SGHVS and CDR2 is FQNEAQ. CDR3 coding DNA: TGTGCCAGCAGCTCGACAGAAAATAGCAATCAGCCCCAGCATTTT. Its translation is CASSSTENSNQPQHF.

The V call is TRBV28, the J call TRBJ2-1, with 8 bases matching TRBD2. This CDR3 contains 14 residues. V dropped 2 bases and J dropped 7; count of bases not matched to a gene: 4. Germline lookup yields CDR1 MDHEN and CDR2 SYDVKM. The CDR3 DNA is TGTGCCAGCAGTTTAGCAGCGGGGGATAATGAGCAGTTCTTC. Translation gives CASSLAAGDNEQFF.

V gene TRBV13 combines with J gene TRBJ2-3, with 8 bases aligning to TRBD1. This CDR3 is built from 18 residues. V was pared by 5 bases and J by 0 bases, with 13 bases of the junction left unmatched. From germline, CDR1 is PRHDT and CDR2 FYEKMQ (reference sequence). The CDR3, as DNA: TGTGCCAGCAGCACCCACGACAGGGGCCCTACTAGCACAGATACGCAGTATTTT. It codes for CASSTHDRGPTSTDTQYF.

This chain uses TRBV28 with TRBJ2-1, with TRBD1 identical over 7 bases. Germline V gives CDR1 MDHEN, CDR2 SYDVKM. With 2 bases clipped from V and 8 bases from J, the junction kept 9 bases outside the gene matches. The CDR3 has 15 residues. CDR3 region: CASSLASQGVYEQFF. The CDR3 region has the DNA TGTGCCAGCAGTTTAGCGTCGCAGGGGGTTTATGAGCAGTTCTTC. Looking up the rest from reference TRBV28 and TRBJ2-1 gives the full variable domain: DVKVTQSSRYLVKRTGEKVFLECVQDMDHENMFWYRQDPGLGLRLIYFSYDVKMKEKGDIPEGYSVSREKKERFSLILESASTNQTSMYLCASSLASQGVYEQFFGPGTRLTVL.

V and J are TRBV7-3 and TRBJ2-1; 9 positions agree with TRBD1. The trim removed 5 bases at V and 4 bases at J, leaving 6 bases unmatched. The length of the CDR3 is 15 residues. CDR1 SGHTA and CDR2 FQGTGA come from the germline V gene. CDR3 protein: CASSLGQGIYNEQFF. DNA of the CDR3: TGTGCCAGCAGCCTAGGACAGGGGATATACAATGAGCAGTTCTTC.